This TCR beta chain originates from a study of cytotoxic CD8 clonotypes in ibrutinib-treated CLL. Study as a whole: By median around 74 months, approximately twelve had progressed and about 15 stayed remitted; responses had been 2 complete and around 25 partial. A median around 12 months of treatment, range 6 to 36, preceded the collection of response samples.

This clone is labeled medium-sized. The target antigen is unknown. V shed 8 bases and J 7 bases; nucleotides not matched to a gene: 11. The V gene's germline CDR1 is MDHEN and CDR2 SYDVKM. CDR3 length: 14 amino acids. Broader study findings: The study found baseline clonality above age-matched healthy donors, tracking circulating CD8+ T-cell counts. With treatment, public clonotypes, which were uncommon, either contracted or remained stable.

Profiled with immunoSEQ multiplex PCR; TCRdb holds only in-frame clones, not every one. This sample has approximately 130,000 clones, with 84% found just once. The specimen comprised PBMCs, sampled after 24 months of ibrutinib treatment. V usage is TRBV28 and J usage is TRBJ1-2, with 9 bases aligning to TRBD1. This clonotype was obtained from a human donor with chronic lymphocytic leukemia. The CDR3 region has the DNA TGTGCCAGCTGGCGGGGGACAGGGAGTGTTGGCTACACCTTC. It specifies CASWRGTGSVGYTF.